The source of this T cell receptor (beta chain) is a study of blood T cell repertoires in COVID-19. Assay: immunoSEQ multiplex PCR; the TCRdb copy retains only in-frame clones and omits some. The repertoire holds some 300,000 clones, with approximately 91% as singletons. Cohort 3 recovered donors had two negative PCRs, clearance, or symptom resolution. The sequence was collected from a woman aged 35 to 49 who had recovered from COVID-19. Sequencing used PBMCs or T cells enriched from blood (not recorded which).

CDR3 in amino acids: CASSPPRDLWKHRVYF. As DNA, the CDR3 is TGTGCCAGCAGCCCACCTCGGGATTTGTGGAAACACCGGGTATATTTT. J is TRBJ1-3 and V is TRBV21-1. TRBV21-1 constitutes a pseudogene. The length of the CDR3 is 16 residues.